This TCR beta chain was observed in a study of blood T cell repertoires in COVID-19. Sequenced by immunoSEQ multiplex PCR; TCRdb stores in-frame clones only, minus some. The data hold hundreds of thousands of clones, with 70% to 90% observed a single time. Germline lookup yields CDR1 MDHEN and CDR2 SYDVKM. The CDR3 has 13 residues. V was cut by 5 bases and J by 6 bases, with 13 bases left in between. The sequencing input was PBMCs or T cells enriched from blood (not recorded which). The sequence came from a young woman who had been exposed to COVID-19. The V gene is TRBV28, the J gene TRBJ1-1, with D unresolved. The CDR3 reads CASSRSRRAEAFF. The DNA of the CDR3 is TGTGCCAGCAGTCGGTCCCGGAGAGCTGAAGCTTTCTTT.